This T cell receptor beta chain was identified in a study of cytomegalovirus exposure and HLA in healthy donors (TCRdb year 2017). Context from the whole study: According to a later analysis, one platform produced both the 110 or so validation repertoires and the 730 or so repertoires of the first cohort. The aim of the study was to test whether cataloging public T cell receptors could identify signatures of past pathogen exposure. Along with the roughly 710-subject first cohort, a separate validation cohort of over a hundred different subjects was used. To predict cytomegalovirus infection status, the study combined high-throughput TCR immunosequencing, statistical association of individual TCRs with disease status, and machine learning.

Paper-wide results and their limitations: The study gave a list of roughly 150 TCR beta chains associated with cytomegalovirus. Subsequent analysis determined that TCRs grouped into clusters in the first cohort also showed a tendency toward co-occurrence across the roughly 110 validation repertoires, and 90% to 95% of cluster scores exceeded 0. The validation cohort had no HLA typing available for a later analysis, so co-occurrence within that cohort was assessed over all 110 or so repertoires. Across donors, most TCR sequences were observed very rarely, whereas some public TCRs were present in many individuals. In vitro tests confirmed that a few of the cytomegalovirus-associated TCR beta chains recognize cytomegalovirus antigens. The authors suggested that the approach could potentially be generalized to other disease states and immunological phenotypes. In both the original and validation cohorts, the classifier was reported to diagnose cytomegalovirus status with high specificity and sensitivity.

The donors were included in the validation cohort of roughly 120 subjects, a group kept apart from the approximately 700-subject first cohort. The protocol used for the library was the immunoSEQ multiplex PCR assay. In the original analysis: To diagnose cytomegalovirus status from the catalog of TCR beta chain sequences, a statistical classification framework was built. TCRdb mirrors the immuneACCESS table, restricted to in-frame sequences. Some clones are absent from its copies; in checked studies, under half trace to an unresolved V gene, and the reason for the others is unknown. Clone size and the V and J calls come from that table; the DNA yielded D and trimming. In this sample the table shows 150,000 to 180,000 clones, just over 85% of which occur a single time. The ten largest account for approximately 2.2% of the sample. About this clone: Its recognized antigen is unknown. No per-base quality is available; no much larger clone lies one base away.

This receptor was identified in a human donor in good health. Specimen: PBMCs.

For the CDR3, the sequence is CASSLGGGPNEQYF. The DNA sequence follows: TGTGCCAGCAGCTTAGGGGGGGGGCCCAACGAGCAGTACTTC. In this chain, TRBV7-6 is recombined with TRBJ2-7; a tentative D call is TRBD2 (7 bases match). Inclusive of the bounding cysteine and phenylalanine, the CDR3 is 14 residues long. Only CDR3 DNA is held: 42 bases, read in frame from base 1. CDR1 and CDR2, per the germline V gene, are SGHVS and FNYEAQ. V is shortened by 1 base, J by 5 bases, and the region joining them spans 12 bases. Outside the CDR3, residues come from the reference TRBV7-6 and TRBJ2-7 proteins, so the full variable domain is: GAGVSQSPRYKVTKRGQDVALRCDPISGHVSLYWYRQALGQGPEFLTYFNYEAQQDKSGLPNDRFSAERPEGSISTLTIQRTEQRDSAMYRCASSLGGGPNEQYFGPGTRLTVT.